This T cell receptor (beta chain) was observed in a study of blood T cell repertoires in COVID-19. In the study overall: Samples came from the United States, Italy and Spain, spanning acute and convalescent COVID-19. T cells, B-cell-depleted T cells, or PBMCs provided the cDNA or gDNA that served as material.

Original analysis: Reference gene primer amplification gave nucleated cell count estimates. Measured with immunoSEQ multiplex PCR; TCRdb has only the in-frame clones, and not every one. The V and J calls and clone size come from that table; D and trimming were worked out from the DNA. The table includes about 74,000 clones, around 88% detected once. This clone was recorded a few times. Specimen: peripheral blood. This TCR was recovered from an elderly woman with acute or convalescent COVID-19.

The CDR3 spells CSVAGTGLGQSYEQYF. Written as DNA, the CDR3 is TGCAGCGTGGCCGGGACAGGGTTAGGTCAATCCTACGAGCAGTACTTC. The V gene is TRBV29-1, the J gene TRBJ2-7, with 9 bases fitting TRBD1. CDR1 SQVTM and CDR2 ANQGSEA come from the germline V gene. With 6 bases clipped from V and 1 base from J, the junction kept 13 bases outside the gene matches. The CDR3 runs to 16 residues.